Included here is one TCR beta chain sequence, with context. Its target is not known. The data derive from a study of T cell responses to AZD1222 COVID-19 vaccine. Trimming pared 4 bases from V and 7 bases from J, leaving 17 bases between. CDR1 and CDR2 from the germline V gene are ENHRY and SYGVKD. This CDR3 region has 15 residues. Broader study findings: Spike-specific TCR breadth and depth grew following two AZD1222 doses. None of the repertoires were sampled until the peak T cell response had passed. Dominant CD4 TCR responses targeted spike regions 160-218 and 743-854.

TCRdb's copy holds only in-frame clones and misses some; the assay was immunoSEQ multiplex PCR. Of 150,000 to 200,000 clones in the sample, around nine tenths were seen once. Second doses were pooled across both intervals (about 4 or about 12 weeks). Specimen: peripheral blood, collected 28 days after the second AZD1222 dose. The clonotype originates from an adult who received the AZD1222 COVID-19 vaccine. The rearrangement uses TRBV10-3 and TRBJ1-5; unclear D gene. This CDR3 reads CAISVVVRRRQPQHF. In DNA, the CDR3 is TGTGCCATCAGTGTGGTGGTCAGGCGGCGACAGCCCCAGCATTTT.